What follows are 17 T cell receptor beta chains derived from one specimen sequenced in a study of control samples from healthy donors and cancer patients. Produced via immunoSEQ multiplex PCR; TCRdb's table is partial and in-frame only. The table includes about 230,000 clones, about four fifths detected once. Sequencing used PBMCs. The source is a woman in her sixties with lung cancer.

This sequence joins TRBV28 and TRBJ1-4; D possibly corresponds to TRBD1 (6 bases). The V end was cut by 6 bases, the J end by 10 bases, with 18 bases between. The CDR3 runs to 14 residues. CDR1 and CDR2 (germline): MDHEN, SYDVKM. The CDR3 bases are TGTGCCAGCAGGCTACAGGGTGGTGGTGCAAAACTGTTTTTT. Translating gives CASRLQGGGAKLFF.

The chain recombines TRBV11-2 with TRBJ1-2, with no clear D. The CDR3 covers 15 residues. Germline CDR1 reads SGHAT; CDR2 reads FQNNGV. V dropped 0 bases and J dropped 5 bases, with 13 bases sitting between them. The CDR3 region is CASSLDRSSGYGYTF. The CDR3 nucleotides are TGTGCCAGCAGCTTAGACCGCTCTTCGGGGTATGGCTACACCTTC.

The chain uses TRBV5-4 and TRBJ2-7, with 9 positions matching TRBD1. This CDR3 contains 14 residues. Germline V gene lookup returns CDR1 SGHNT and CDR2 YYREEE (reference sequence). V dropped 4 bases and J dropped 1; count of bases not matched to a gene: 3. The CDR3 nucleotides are TGTGCCAGCAGCCGGACAGGGGTTTCCTACGAGCAGTACTTC. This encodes CASSRTGVSYEQYF. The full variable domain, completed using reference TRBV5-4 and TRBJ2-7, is ETGVTQSPTHLIKTRGQQVTLRCSSQSGHNTVSWYQQALGQGPQFIFQYYREEENGRGNFPPRFSGLQFPNYSSELNVNALELDDSALYLCASSRTGVSYEQYFGPGTRLTVT.

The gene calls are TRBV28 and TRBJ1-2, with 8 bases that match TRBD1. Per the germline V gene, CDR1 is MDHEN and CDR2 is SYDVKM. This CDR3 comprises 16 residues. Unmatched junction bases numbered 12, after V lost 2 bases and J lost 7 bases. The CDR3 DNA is TGTGCCAGCAGTTTAGGGGGTGGACAGGGACGGAGTGGCTACACCTTC. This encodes CASSLGGGQGRSGYTF.

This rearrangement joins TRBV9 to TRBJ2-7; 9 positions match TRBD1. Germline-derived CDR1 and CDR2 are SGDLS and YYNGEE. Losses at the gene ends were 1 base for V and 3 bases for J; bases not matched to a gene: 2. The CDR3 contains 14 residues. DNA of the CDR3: TGTGCCAGCAGCGTATCGGGACAGGGCTACGAGCAGTACTTC. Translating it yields CASSVSGQGYEQYF.

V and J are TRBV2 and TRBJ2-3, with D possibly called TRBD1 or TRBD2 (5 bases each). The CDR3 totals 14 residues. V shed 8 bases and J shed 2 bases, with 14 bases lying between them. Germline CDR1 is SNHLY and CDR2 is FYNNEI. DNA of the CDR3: TGTGCCAGCCGCCGGGACCGGCACACAGATACGCAGTATTTT. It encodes CASRRDRHTDTQYF.

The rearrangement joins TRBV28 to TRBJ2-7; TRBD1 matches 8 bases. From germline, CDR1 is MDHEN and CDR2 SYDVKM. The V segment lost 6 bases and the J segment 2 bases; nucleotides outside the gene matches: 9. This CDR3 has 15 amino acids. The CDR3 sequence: CASSRGTGPPYEQYF. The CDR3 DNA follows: TGTGCCAGCAGCCGAGGGACAGGCCCCCCCTACGAGCAGTACTTC.

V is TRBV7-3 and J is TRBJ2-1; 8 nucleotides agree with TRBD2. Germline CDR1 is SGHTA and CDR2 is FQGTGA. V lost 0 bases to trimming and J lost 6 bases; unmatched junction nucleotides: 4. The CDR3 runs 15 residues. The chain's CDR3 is CASSLTSLAGNEQFF. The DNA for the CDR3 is TGTGCCAGCAGCTTAACTAGCCTAGCGGGCAATGAGCAGTTCTTC.

DNA of the CDR3: TGTGCCAGCCGACAGGGGTACGGCACCGGGGAGCTGTTTTTT. Translating it yields CASRQGYGTGELFF. The chain carries TRBV7-3 and TRBJ2-2; 8 bases fit TRBD1. The V gene end was trimmed by 8 bases and the J gene end by 4 bases; junction bases not matched to a gene: 6. The CDR3 sequence is 14 residues long. The germline V gene has CDR1 SGHTA and CDR2 FQGTGA.

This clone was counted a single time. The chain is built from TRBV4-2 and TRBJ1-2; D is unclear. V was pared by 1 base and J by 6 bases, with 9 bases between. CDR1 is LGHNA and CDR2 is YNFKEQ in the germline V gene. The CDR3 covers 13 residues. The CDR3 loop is CASSQALGNGYTF. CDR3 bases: TGTGCCAGCAGCCAAGCCTTGGGGAATGGCTACACCTTC.

This CDR3 reads CASSQRTEAFF. The CDR3 DNA reads as TGTGCCAGCAGCCAAAGGACTGAAGCTTTCTTT. The chain joins TRBV3-1 (or the pseudogene TRBV3-2) to TRBJ1-1; D is ambiguous. Germline V gene data show CDR1 as LGHDT and CDR2 as YNNKEL (reference sequence). Trimming took off 2 bases at V and 5 bases at J, with 3 bases between the two ends. The length of the CDR3 is 11 residues.

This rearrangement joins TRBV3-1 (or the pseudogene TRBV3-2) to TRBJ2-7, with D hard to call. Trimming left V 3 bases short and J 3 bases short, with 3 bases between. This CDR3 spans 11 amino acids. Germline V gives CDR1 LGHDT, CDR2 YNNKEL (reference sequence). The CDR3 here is CASSHNYEQYF. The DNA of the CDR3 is TGTGCCAGCAGCCATAACTACGAGCAGTACTTC.

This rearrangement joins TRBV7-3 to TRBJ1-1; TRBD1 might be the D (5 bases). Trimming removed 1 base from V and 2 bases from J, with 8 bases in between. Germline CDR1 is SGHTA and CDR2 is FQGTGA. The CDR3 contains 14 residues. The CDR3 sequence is CASSLMDTNTEAFF. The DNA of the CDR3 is TGTGCCAGCAGCTTAATGGACACAAACACTGAAGCTTTCTTT. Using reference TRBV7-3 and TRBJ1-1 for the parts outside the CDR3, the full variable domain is GAGVSQTPSNKVTEKGKYVELRCDPISGHTALYWYRQSLGQGPEFLIYFQGTGAADDSGLPNDRFFAVRPEGSVSTLKIQRTERGDSAVYLCASSLMDTNTEAFFGQGTRLTVV.

Written as DNA, the CDR3 is TGCAGTGCTAATGACCCGGGACAGGGGAGAGGGGAGACCCAGTACTTC. This translates into CSANDPGQGRGETQYF. The rearrangement links TRBV20-1 to TRBJ2-5; 10 bases align to TRBD1. The V gene's germline CDR1 is DFQATT and CDR2 SNEGSKA (reference sequence). V was pared by 4 bases and J by 5 bases, with 13 bases of the junction left unmatched. The CDR3 is made up of 16 amino acids.

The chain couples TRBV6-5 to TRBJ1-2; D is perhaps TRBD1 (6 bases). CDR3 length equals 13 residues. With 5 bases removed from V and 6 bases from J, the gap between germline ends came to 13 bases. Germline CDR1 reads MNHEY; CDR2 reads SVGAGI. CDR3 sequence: CASSPRGYDGYTF. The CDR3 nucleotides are TGTGCCAGCAGTCCGAGGGGGTATGATGGCTACACCTTC.

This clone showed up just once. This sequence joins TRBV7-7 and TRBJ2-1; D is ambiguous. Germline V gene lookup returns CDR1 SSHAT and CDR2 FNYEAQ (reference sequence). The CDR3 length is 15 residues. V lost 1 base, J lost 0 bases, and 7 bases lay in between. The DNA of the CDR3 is TGTGCCAGCAGCTTAGGGACCGCCTCCTACAATGAGCAGTTCTTC. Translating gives CASSLGTASYNEQFF.

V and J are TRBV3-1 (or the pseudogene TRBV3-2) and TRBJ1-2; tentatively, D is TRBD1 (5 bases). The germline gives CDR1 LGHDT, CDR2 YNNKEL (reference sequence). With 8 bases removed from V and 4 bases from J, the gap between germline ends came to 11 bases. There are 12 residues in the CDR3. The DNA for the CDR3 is TGTGCCAGCGGGGGGGTAGGCTATGGCTACACCTTC. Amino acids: CASGGVGYGYTF.